These 13 T cell receptor beta chains share one sample of origin, sequenced in a study of blood T cell repertoires in COVID-19. Data came from immunoSEQ multiplex PCR; TCRdb stores just in-frame clones and leaves some out. This table has over 75,000 clones, about four fifths appearing once. Sequencing was done on a sample of peripheral blood. The source of these receptors is a human donor in a cohort sampled during active COVID-19.

The chain carries TRBV7-9 and TRBJ2-7; 7 bases line up with TRBD2. Germline lookup yields CDR1 SEHNR and CDR2 FQNEAQ (reference sequence). CDR3 length: 13 amino acids. Trimming removed 4 bases from V and 4 bases from J; junction bases left unmatched: 4. The CDR3 region is CASSSRGGYEQYF. The CDR3, as DNA: TGTGCCAGCAGCTCCCGCGGGGGATACGAGCAGTACTTC.

This sequence joins TRBV2 and TRBJ2-3; 12 nucleotides agree with TRBD2. V lost 7 bases and J lost 3; bases outside the gene matches: 8. CDR3 length: 16 residues. Germline V gene lookup returns CDR1 SNHLY and CDR2 FYNNEI. This CDR3 reads CASNLAGGKGTDTQYF. The CDR3 DNA follows: TGTGCCAGCAACCTAGCGGGAGGGAAAGGGACAGATACGCAGTATTTT.

Points on this clone: The junction departs from germline at one end; a sequencing error may be responsible. The CDR3 protein is CASSDLATSHEQYF. The CDR3 nucleotides read TGTGCCAGCAGCGACCTAGCGACCTCCCACGAGCAGTACTTC. V is TRBV6-2 or TRBV6-3 and J is TRBJ2-7; D possibly corresponds to TRBD2 (6 bases). Germline V CDR1 and CDR2: MNHEY, SVGEGT. The CDR3 sequence is 14 residues long.

This chain uses TRBV28 with TRBJ2-2; D gene unclear. The V gene's germline CDR1 is MDHEN and CDR2 SYDVKM. The V and J ends lost 6 bases and 0 bases respectively, with 11 bases between them. The CDR3 has 15 residues. In nucleotides, the CDR3 is TGTGCCAGCAGCCGAGGCGCTCCGAACACCGGGGAGCTGTTTTTT. It codes for CASSRGAPNTGELFF.

The chain links TRBV5-1 to TRBJ1-3; D is uncertain. This CDR3 spans 16 amino acids. Trimming removed 1 base from V and 0 bases from J, with 11 bases in between. Germline loops: CDR1 SGHRS, CDR2 YFSETQ. CDR3 sequence: CASSLKAGVSGNTIYF. CDR3 nucleotide sequence: TGCGCCAGCAGCTTGAAGGCAGGCGTCTCTGGAAACACCATATATTTT.

In its sample, this clone was seen once. The V call is TRBV7-9, the J call TRBJ2-7; D is perhaps TRBD1 (6 bases). The CDR3 contains 14 residues. Germline V gene lookup returns CDR1 SEHNR and CDR2 FQNEAQ (reference sequence). Trimming took 5 bases from V and 7 from J, leaving 18 bases between them. CDR3 bases: TGTGCCAGCAGCCTCAGGGGTGACGGCGGGGAGCAGTACTTC. Translation: CASSLRGDGGEQYF.

The J gene is TRBJ1-1, the V gene TRBV11-2, with 10 bases lining up with TRBD1. J was trimmed by 4 bases and V by 3 bases; bases with no gene match: 2. The CDR3 totals 14 residues. The germline V gene has CDR1 SGHAT and CDR2 FQNNGV. The CDR3 here is CASSFGQGGTEAFF. The DNA for the CDR3 is TGTGCCAGCAGCTTCGGACAGGGGGGCACTGAAGCTTTCTTT.

In this sample, this clone turned up once. The chain couples TRBV5-1 to TRBJ1-1; D may be TRBD1 (5 bases). This CDR3 spans 15 amino acids. CDR1 and CDR2 (germline): SGHRS, YFSETQ. Trimming removed 1 base from V and 0 bases from J, with 10 bases in between. CDR3: CASSLSPDMNTEAFF. The CDR3 region has the DNA TGCGCCAGCAGCTTGTCTCCGGACATGAACACTGAAGCTTTCTTT.

The gene calls are TRBV7-9 and TRBJ2-3, with D perhaps TRBD1 (7 bases). CDR3 length: 15 amino acids. Per germline, CDR1 SEHNR and CDR2 FQNEAQ (reference sequence). V was clipped by 5 bases and J by 2 bases, with 14 bases between them. CDR3: CASSVSGGNTDTQYF. The CDR3 DNA reads as TGTGCCAGCAGCGTATCAGGGGGGAACACAGATACGCAGTATTTT.

The chain employs TRBV10-1 and TRBJ2-1; no definite D call. CDR1 and CDR2 (germline): WNHNN, SYGVQD (reference sequence). The ends were cut back, 6 bases at V and 9 bases at J, with 12 bases in the middle. The CDR3 length is 12 residues. Here the CDR3 DNA reads TGCGCCAGCAGCCTGAGATTCGGTGAGCAGTTCTTC. This encodes CASSLRFGEQFF.

The chain combines TRBV6-4 with TRBJ2-1, with 9 nucleotides matching TRBD2. Trimming cost V 4 bases and J 9 bases; bases outside gene matches: 10. CDR3 length: 15 amino acids. Germline values: CDR1 MRHNA, CDR2 SNTAGT. The chain's CDR3 is CASSGKAGGSVEQFF. CDR3 bases: TGTGCCAGCAGTGGTAAAGCGGGAGGATCGGTTGAGCAGTTCTTC.

J is TRBJ2-7 and V is TRBV6-2 or TRBV6-3, with 9 nucleotides matching TRBD2. The CDR3 consists of 17 residues. The V gene end was trimmed by 0 bases and the J gene end by 4 bases; junction bases not matched to a gene: 10. Germline CDR1 and CDR2: MNHEY and SVGEGT. DNA for the CDR3: TGTGCCAGCAGTTACTCGGTCCTAGCGGGAATCCCGTACGAGCAGTACGTC. It encodes CASSYSVLAGIPYEQYV.

This clone was seen just once. The chain links TRBV24-1 to TRBJ1-4; tentative D call: TRBD1 (5 bases). CDR3 length: 13 residues. The germline gives CDR1 KGHDR, CDR2 SFDVKD. The V end lost 4 bases, the J end lost 8 bases, and 10 bases lay between the germline ends. Written as DNA, the CDR3 is TGTGCCACCAGTGACGTTCAGGGAGAAAAACTGTTTTTT. Its translation: CATSDVQGEKLFF.